The present T cell receptor (beta chain) was sequenced within a study of CD4 T cells in relation to SARS-CoV-2 and coronaviruses. CD4+ T cells from unexposed donors were obtained before the COVID-19 pandemic (2011-2018). CD4+ T cells were isolated from the cells after about ten days of culture. On this clone: The antigen remains unidentified.

Assay used: immunoSEQ multiplex PCR; TCRdb lists only in-frame clones, some missing. Of around 15,000 clones in the sample, around three quarters were seen once. The trim removed 6 bases at V and 1 base at J, leaving 6 bases unmatched. This CDR3 has 14 amino acids. The germline V gene encodes CDR1 SQVTM and CDR2 ANQGSEA. This clonotype originated in a human donor in good health. The chain employs TRBV29-1 and TRBJ1-5; 7 bases match TRBD1. Material: CD4+ T cells from PBMCs, cultured in vitro. As DNA, the CDR3 is TGCAGCGTACATACAGGGGAAAGCAATCAGCCCCAGCATTTT. Its translation: CSVHTGESNQPQHF. Supplemented by reference TRBV29-1 and TRBJ1-5, the full variable domain reads SAVISQKPSRDICQRGTSLTIQCQVDSQVTMMFWYRQQPGQSLTLIATANQGSEATYESGFVIDKFPISRPNLTFSTLTVSNMSPEDSSIYLCSVHTGESNQPQHFGDGTRLSIL.